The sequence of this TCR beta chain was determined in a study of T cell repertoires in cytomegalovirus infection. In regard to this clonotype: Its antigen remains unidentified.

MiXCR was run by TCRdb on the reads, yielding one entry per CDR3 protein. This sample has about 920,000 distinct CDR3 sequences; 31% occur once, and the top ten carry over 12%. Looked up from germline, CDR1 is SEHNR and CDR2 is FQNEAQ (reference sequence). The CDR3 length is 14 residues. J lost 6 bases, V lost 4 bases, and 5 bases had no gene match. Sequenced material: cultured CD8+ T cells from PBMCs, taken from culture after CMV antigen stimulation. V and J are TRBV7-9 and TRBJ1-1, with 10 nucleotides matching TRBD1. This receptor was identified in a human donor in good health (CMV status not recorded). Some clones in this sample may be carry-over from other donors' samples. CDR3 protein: CASSWTGGDAEAFF. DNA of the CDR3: TGTGCCAGCAGCTGGACAGGGGGAGACGCTGAAGCTTTCTTT.